This T cell receptor (beta chain) emerged from a study of CXCR3-negative and CXCR3-positive naive CD8 T cells. Study as a whole: The total count of TRB reads reached around 140 million, and each library contributed about 1.5 +/- 0.3 million.

As concerns this clonotype: The antigen is unknown.

Study-wide points: Relative to memory CD8+ cells, whose diversity was much lower, both naive subsets had comparably high diversity. Higher TRB CDR3 hydrophobicity marked CXCR3-positive naive cells relative to CXCR3-negative naive cells. Cryopreservation partially decreased CXCR3 expression, and most assays used fresh PBMCs.

The CDR3 totals 16 residues. Germline V gene data show CDR1 as KGHDR and CDR2 as SFDVKD. Libraries were UMI-labeled 5' RACE TRB cDNA. TCRdb re-called the 5' RACE reads and gives one entry per CDR3 protein, without DNA. The sample has 65,000 to 85,000 distinct CDR3 sequences. The clonotype was recovered from a human donor in good health. Some clones in this sample may be carry-over from other donors' samples. The sample taken for sequencing was naive CXCR3- CD8+ T cells from blood. Subset in this sample: CD45RO-CCR7+CD27+CD95- naive CD8+ T cells lacking CXCR3 (TNR3-). The chain recombines TRBV24-1 with TRBJ2-5; TCRdb's D call, TRBD1, is unchecked because there is no DNA. The CDR3: CATSRVGQLGQETQYF.